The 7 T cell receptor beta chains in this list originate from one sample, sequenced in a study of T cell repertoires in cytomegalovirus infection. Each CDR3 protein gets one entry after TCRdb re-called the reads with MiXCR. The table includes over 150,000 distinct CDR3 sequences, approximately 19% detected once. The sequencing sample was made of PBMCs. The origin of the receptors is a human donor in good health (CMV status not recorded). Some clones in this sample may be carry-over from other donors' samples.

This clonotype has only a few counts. CDR3 protein: CASSERDREETQYF. CDR3 in DNA: TGTGCCAGCAGCGAACGGGACAGGGAAGAGACCCAGTACTTC. The J gene is TRBJ2-5, the V gene TRBV7-9, with 9 bases fitting TRBD1. The V and J ends lost 5 bases and 3 bases, in that order; junction bases with no gene match: 4. Germline CDR1 is SEHNR and CDR2 is FQNEAQ (reference sequence). The length of the CDR3 is 14 residues.

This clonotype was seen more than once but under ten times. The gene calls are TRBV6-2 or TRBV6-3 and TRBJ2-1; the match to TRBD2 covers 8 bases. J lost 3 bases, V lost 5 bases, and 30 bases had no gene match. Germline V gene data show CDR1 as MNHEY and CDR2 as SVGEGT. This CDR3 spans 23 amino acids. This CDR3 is CASSALPGSGGGRIPGFYNEQFF. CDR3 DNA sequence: TGTGCCAGCAGTGCCCTGCCCGGCTCTGGGGGCGGGAGGATCCCTGGATTCTACAATGAGCAGTTCTTC.

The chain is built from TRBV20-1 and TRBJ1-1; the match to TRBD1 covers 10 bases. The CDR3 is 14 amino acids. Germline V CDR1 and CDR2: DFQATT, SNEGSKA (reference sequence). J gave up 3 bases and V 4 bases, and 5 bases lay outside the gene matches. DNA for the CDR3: TGCAGTGCTAAATCCGGGACAGGGGACACTGAAGCTTTCTTT. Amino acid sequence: CSAKSGTGDTEAFF.

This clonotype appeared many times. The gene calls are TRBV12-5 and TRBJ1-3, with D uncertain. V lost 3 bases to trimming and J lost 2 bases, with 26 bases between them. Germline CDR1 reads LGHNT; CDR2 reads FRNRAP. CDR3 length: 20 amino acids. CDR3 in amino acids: CASGFLLRTGGGSAGNTIYF. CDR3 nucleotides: TGTGCTAGTGGTTTCTTGCTCCGGACGGGTGGAGGTAGCGCTGGAAACACCATATATTTT.

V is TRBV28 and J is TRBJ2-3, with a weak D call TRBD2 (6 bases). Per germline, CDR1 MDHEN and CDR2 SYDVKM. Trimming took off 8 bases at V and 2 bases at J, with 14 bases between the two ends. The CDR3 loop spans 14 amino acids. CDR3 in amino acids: CASAGPLFTDTQYF. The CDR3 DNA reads TGTGCCAGCGCGGGACCGCTTTTCACAGATACGCAGTATTTT. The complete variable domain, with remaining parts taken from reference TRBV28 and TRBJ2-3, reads DVKVTQSSRYLVKRTGEKVFLECVQDMDHENMFWYRQDPGLGLRLIYFSYDVKMKEKGDIPEGYSVSREKKERFSLILESASTNQTSMYLCASAGPLFTDTQYFGPGTRLTVL.

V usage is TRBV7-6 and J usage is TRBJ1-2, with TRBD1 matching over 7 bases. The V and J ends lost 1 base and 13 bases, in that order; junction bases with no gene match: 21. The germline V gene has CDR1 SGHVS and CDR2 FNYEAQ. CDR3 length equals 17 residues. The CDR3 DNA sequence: TGTGCCAGCAGCTTAGGCGGGATGACAGGGCCCTCGCAAAAAGGCACCTTC. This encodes CASSLGGMTGPSQKGTF.

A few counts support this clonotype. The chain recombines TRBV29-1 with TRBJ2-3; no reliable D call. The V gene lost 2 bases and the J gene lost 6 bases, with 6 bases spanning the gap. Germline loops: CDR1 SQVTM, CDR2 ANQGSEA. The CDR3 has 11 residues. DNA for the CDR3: TGCAGCGTTGAAAAAGCGGATACGCAGTATTTT. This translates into CSVEKADTQYF.